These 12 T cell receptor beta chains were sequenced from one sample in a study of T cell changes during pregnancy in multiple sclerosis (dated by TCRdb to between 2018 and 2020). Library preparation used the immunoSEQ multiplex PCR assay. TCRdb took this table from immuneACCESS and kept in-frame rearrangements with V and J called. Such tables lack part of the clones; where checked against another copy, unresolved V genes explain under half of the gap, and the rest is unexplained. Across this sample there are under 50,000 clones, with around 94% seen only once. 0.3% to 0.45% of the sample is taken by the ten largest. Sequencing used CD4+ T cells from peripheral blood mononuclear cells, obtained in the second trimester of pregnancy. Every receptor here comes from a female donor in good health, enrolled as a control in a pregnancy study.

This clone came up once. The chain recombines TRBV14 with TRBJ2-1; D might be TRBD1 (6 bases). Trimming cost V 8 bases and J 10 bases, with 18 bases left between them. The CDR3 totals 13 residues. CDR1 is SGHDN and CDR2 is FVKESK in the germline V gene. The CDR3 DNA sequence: TGTGCCAGCGGGGACATAAAGGTGGGCGAGCAGTTCTTC. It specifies CASGDIKVGEQFF.

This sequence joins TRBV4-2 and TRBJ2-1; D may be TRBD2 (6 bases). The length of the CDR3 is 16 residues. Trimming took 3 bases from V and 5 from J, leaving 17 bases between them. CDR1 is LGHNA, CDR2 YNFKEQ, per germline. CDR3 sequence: CASSHGRERPNNEQFF. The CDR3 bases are TGTGCCAGCAGCCACGGGAGAGAGCGGCCAAACAATGAGCAGTTCTTC.

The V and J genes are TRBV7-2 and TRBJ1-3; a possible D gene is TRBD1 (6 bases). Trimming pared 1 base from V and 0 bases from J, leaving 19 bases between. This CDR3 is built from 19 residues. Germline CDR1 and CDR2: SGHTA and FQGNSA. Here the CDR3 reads CASSLGWDTKPSSGNTIYF. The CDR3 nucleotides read TGTGCCAGCAGCTTAGGATGGGACACAAAACCGAGCTCTGGAAACACCATATATTTT.

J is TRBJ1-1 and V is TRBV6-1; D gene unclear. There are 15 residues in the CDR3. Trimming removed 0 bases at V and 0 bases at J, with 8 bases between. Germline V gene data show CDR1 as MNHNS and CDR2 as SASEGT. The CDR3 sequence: CASSEAPRLNTEAFF. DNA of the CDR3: TGTGCCAGCAGTGAAGCCCCCAGGCTGAACACTGAAGCTTTCTTT.

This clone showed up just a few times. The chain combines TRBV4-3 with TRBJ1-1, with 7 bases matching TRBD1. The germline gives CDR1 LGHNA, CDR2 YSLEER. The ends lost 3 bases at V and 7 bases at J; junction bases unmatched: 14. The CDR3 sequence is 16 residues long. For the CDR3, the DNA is TGCGCCAGCAGCCAGCTATCTTACCGGGACAGCTATGAAGCTTTCTTT. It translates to CASSQLSYRDSYEAFF.

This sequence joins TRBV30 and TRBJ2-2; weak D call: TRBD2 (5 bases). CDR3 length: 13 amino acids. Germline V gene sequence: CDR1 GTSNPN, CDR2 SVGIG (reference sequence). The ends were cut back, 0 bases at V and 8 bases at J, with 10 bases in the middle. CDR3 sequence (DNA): TGTGCCTGGAGTGTCGGGGTAGGGGGGGAGCTGTTTTTT. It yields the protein CAWSVGVGGELFF.

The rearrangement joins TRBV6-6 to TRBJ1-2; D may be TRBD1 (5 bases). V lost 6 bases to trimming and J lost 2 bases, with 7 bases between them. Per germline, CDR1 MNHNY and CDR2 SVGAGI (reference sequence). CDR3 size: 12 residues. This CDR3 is CASRQDNYGYTF. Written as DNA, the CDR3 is TGTGCCAGCAGACAGGACAACTATGGCTACACCTTC.

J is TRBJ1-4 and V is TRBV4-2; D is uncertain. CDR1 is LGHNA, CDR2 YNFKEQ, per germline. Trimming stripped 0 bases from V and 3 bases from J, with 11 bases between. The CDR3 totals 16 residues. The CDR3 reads CASSQDTGASNEKLFF. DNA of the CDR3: TGTGCCAGCAGCCAAGATACGGGAGCCTCTAATGAAAAACTGTTTTTT.

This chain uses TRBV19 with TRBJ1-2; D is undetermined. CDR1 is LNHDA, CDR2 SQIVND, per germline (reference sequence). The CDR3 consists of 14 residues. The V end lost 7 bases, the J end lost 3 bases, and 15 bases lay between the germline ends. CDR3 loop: CASKPHEAHYGYTF. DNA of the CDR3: TGTGCCAGTAAACCACACGAGGCCCACTATGGCTACACCTTC.

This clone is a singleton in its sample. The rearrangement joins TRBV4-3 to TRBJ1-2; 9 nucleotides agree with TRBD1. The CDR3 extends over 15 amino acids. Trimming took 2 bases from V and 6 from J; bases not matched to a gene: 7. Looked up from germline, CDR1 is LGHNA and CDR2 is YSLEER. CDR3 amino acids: CASSQKGQGPHGYTF. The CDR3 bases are TGCGCCAGCAGCCAAAAGGGACAGGGCCCCCATGGCTACACCTTC.

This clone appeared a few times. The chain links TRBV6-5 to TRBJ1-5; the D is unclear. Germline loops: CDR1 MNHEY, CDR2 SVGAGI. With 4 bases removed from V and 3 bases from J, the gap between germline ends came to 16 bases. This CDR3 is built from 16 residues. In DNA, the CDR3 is TGTGCCAGCAGTTCCGTCGCGGGCAGTTCCAATCAGCCCCAGCATTTT. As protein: CASSSVAGSSNQPQHF.

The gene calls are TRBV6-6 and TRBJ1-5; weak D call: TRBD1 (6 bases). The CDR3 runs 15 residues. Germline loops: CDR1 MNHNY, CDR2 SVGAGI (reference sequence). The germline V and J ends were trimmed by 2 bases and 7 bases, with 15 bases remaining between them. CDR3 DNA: TGTGCCAGCAGTTACCTCCACAGGGAGGGCCAGCCCCAGCATTTT. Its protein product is CASSYLHREGQPQHF.